Sequencing of this T cell receptor (beta chain) was carried out in a study of blood T cell repertoires in COVID-19 (dated by TCRdb to the early 2020s). With respect to the entire study: Samples from collaborators originated in the United States, Italy and Spain and spanned both the acute and convalescent phases of COVID-19. HLA class I and class II types, where available, came from metadata supplied by the sample provider rather than from assay-based typing. The material from the prospective study consisted of cDNA or gDNA derived from T cells, B-cell-depleted T cells, or PBMCs. Sample metadata almost always included a de-identified subject ID, COVID-19 status, age in years and sex. The repertoires were released in a freely available public database meant as a resource for research on the immune response to SARS-CoV-2. The dataset comprised deeply sampled blood TCRbeta repertoires from subjects exposed to, actively infected with, or recovered from COVID-19. The samples were drawn from the first 160 participants of the ongoing ImmuneRACE study and from over 950 subjects provided by 6 global collaborators.

In regard to this clone: The antigen it binds to is not known. Base qualities are not recorded, but no much larger clone differs from it by a single base.

TCRbeta CDR3 regions were amplified from genomic DNA by means of the immunoSEQ Assay, a bias-controlled multiplex PCR. The study's own analysis went as follows. Within the assay, amplification of reference gene primers was used to estimate how many nucleated cells each sample contained. Sequence reads were collapsed and filtered to measure the absolute abundance of every unique TCRbeta CDR3 rearrangement. For each sample, productive Simpson clonality was calculated as the square root of Simpson's diversity index over productive rearrangements. TCRdb took over this immuneACCESS table, retaining in-frame rearrangements with V and J assigned. Such tables are incomplete; in checked studies, under half of the missing clones stem from an unresolved V gene, and the remainder is unexplained. Clonal size and the V and J genes are those of that table, whereas D and trimming came from the DNA. The sample profile shows about 130,000 clones; around 85% of them were found once. Together, the top ten hold 3% to 3.5% of the sample.

Broader findings and caveats from the paper: The quantity of clinical and demographic metadata differed by source and by participant and was supplied without curation.

Whole blood was collected in K2EDTA tubes by collaborating institutions according to the institutions' own protocols. For TCRbeta analysis, collaborators shipped samples as frozen whole blood, isolated PBMCs, or DNA extracted from either of those sample types. The sequence derives from a woman of 80 years or more with acute or convalescent COVID-19. Sequencing was carried out using peripheral blood.

The DNA sequence is as follows: TGTGCCAGCAGCTTATTGGGGGGAAAACAGCCCCAGCATTTT. Its protein product is CASSLLGGKQPQHF. The rearranged chain carries TRBV7-9 and TRBJ1-5; TRBD1 is perhaps the D gene, given 5 matching bases. The trim is 2 bases for V and 7 bases for J, with a gap of 12 bases between the germline ends. The germline V gene (reference sequence) yields SEHNR for CDR1 and FQNEAQ for CDR2. The CDR3 numbers 14 residues from cysteine through phenylalanine. The entry retains the CDR3 DNA only, 42 bases that are in frame from base 1.